Listed below are T cell receptor beta chains from one sample, sequenced in a study of CD8 T cells in Susac syndrome. TCRdb reanalysed the immunoSEQ multiplex PCR reads using MiXCR and keeps one entry per CDR3 protein. The data contain 400,000 or so distinct CDR3 sequences, approximately 85% of them singletons. Sequenced: CD8+ T cells from PBMCs. Source of these receptors: a human donor with multiple sclerosis. Both conserved end residues are part of each CDR3. D genes are given only for firm matches. Clone size is given for some rows only: seen once, a few or many times, or a class if the clone is expanded.

TRBV6-2/TRBV6-3,.,TRBD1,TRBJ2-1,CASSYSAQGAKDEQFF,TGTGCCAGCAGTTACTCGGCGCAGGGGGCTAAGGATGAGCAGTTCTTC
TRBV2,.,.,TRBJ2-5,CASSEDGAEQETQYF,TGTGCCAGCAGTGAAGACGGAGCAGAACAAGAGACCCAGTACTTC
TRBV19,.,.,TRBJ2-7,CATRMADSYEQYF,TGTGCCACCAGGATGGCCGATTCCTACGAGCAGTACTTC
TRBV27,.,.,TRBJ2-1,CASNPGVLDNEQFF,TGTGCCAGCAATCCGGGGGTTTTGGACAATGAGCAGTTCTTC
TRBV5-4,.,.,TRBJ2-7,CASSSTYGEGDFYEQYF,TGTGCCAGCAGCTCTACATACGGAGAGGGAGATTTCTACGAGCAGTACTTC
TRBV2,.,.,TRBJ2-2,CASPPVRVRPNTGELFF,TGTGCCAGCCCCCCCGTGAGGGTCCGGCCCAACACCGGGGAGCTGTTTTTT
TRBV4-1,.,TRBD2,TRBJ2-5,CASSQKGRLAGASETQYF,TGCGCCAGCAGCCAAAAGGGGAGACTAGCGGGGGCTTCAGAGACCCAGTACTTC
TRBV25-1,few,TRBD1,TRBJ2-1,CASSDWDREGNEQFF,TGTGCCAGCAGTGATTGGGACAGGGAGGGCAATGAGCAGTTCTTC
TRBV4-1,.,.,TRBJ1-2,CASSQDGEGYTF,TGCGCCAGCAGCCAAGATGGTGAGGGCTACACCTTC
TRBV10-2,.,.,TRBJ2-1,CASSESRRIGEQFF,TGCGCCAGCAGTGAGTCTCGGAGGATTGGTGAGCAGTTCTTC
TRBV12-3/TRBV12-4,once,.,TRBJ1-2,CASSWVPGRAPNYGYTF,TGTGCCAGCAGTTGGGTGCCAGGGAGGGCTCCTAACTATGGCTACACCTTC
TRBV29-1,.,.,TRBJ2-3,CSVEGLGETHTDTQYF,TGCAGCGTTGAAGGGTTGGGGGAGACCCACACAGATACGCAGTATTTT
TRBV5-4,once,TRBD1,TRBJ1-2,CASSLDRGPAGYTF,TGTGCCAGCAGCCTCGACAGGGGGCCGGCAGGCTACACCTTC
TRBV27,.,.,TRBJ2-7,CASSYGGWLDEQYF,TGTGCCAGCAGTTATGGGGGCTGGTTAGACGAGCAGTACTTC
TRBV6-1,.,TRBD1,TRBJ1-2,CASSPDAGTGASYGYTF,TGTGCCAGCAGCCCGGATGCGGGGACAGGGGCGTCGTATGGCTACACCTTC
TRBV7-9,.,TRBD2,TRBJ2-7,CASIGGGPTYEQYF,TGTGCCAGCATTGGCGGGGGGCCTACCTACGAGCAGTACTTC
TRBV30,.,.,TRBJ2-1,CAWSPVYNEQFF,TGTGCCTGGAGTCCAGTCTACAATGAGCAGTTCTTC
TRBV7-9,few,.,TRBJ1-1,CASSLESGENTEAFF,TGTGCCAGCAGCTTAGAGTCTGGGGAGAACACTGAAGCTTTCTTT
TRBV20-1,.,.,TRBJ1-2,CSAPRGWENYGYTF,TGCAGTGCTCCTAGGGGGTGGGAGAACTATGGCTACACCTTC
TRBV20-1,few,TRBD1,TRBJ2-7,CSARSLRTGPYEQYF,TGCAGTGCTAGGAGTCTTCGGACAGGGCCCTACGAGCAGTACTTC
TRBV28,few,TRBD2,TRBJ2-2,CASITGREGLTGELFF,TGTGCCAGCATCACGGGGCGGGAGGGCCTAACCGGGGAGCTGTTTTTT
TRBV27,.,.,TRBJ1-5,CASSPTRGGSNQPQHF,TGTGCCAGCAGTCCCACCCGGGGAGGGAGCAATCAGCCCCAGCATTTT
TRBV12-3/TRBV12-4,.,.,TRBJ2-5,CASSFKVSTQYF,TGTGCCAGCAGTTTTAAGGTCTCAACCCAGTACTTC
TRBV6-1,.,TRBD1,TRBJ2-7,CASPGQGIYEQYF,TGTGCCAGCCCGGGACAGGGGATTTACGAGCAGTACTTC
TRBV14,.,.,TRBJ2-7,CASKVTSSYEQYF,TGTGCCAGCAAGGTTACGAGCTCCTACGAGCAGTACTTC
TRBV2,few,.,TRBJ2-7,CASSELGAHYEQYF,TGTGCCAGCAGTGAGCTGGGGGCTCACTACGAGCAGTACTTC
TRBV7-3,.,.,TRBJ2-7,CASSLTSISYEQYF,TGTGCCAGCAGCTTAACTAGCATCTCCTACGAGCAGTACTTC
TRBV20-1,.,.,TRBJ2-7,CSAEAGKLFREQYF,TGCAGTGCAGAGGCGGGGAAGTTATTCAGGGAGCAGTACTTC
TRBV28,.,.,TRBJ2-4,CASSFLTPEGAKNIQYF,TGTGCCAGCAGTTTTCTAACCCCGGAGGGGGCCAAAAACATTCAGTACTTC
TRBV5-1,.,TRBD1,TRBJ2-1,CASSGWGQGDYNEQFF,TGCGCCAGCAGCGGTTGGGGACAGGGCGACTACAATGAGCAGTTCTTC
TRBV11-2,.,.,TRBJ1-1,CASSYDPGNTEAFF,TGTGCCAGCAGCTACGACCCGGGGAACACTGAAGCTTTCTTT
TRBV5-1,.,.,TRBJ2-1,CASSSGQGTYNEQFF,TGCGCCAGCAGCTCGGGCCAGGGAACCTACAATGAGCAGTTCTTC
TRBV20-1,.,.,TRBJ2-2,CSARDWISGNTGELFF,TGCAGTGCTAGAGATTGGATTAGCGGAAACACCGGGGAGCTGTTTTTT
TRBV11-2,.,.,TRBJ1-1,CASSPWDDSPYTEAFF,TGTGCCAGCAGCCCCTGGGACGACAGCCCATACACTGAAGCTTTCTTT
TRBV7-9,.,.,TRBJ2-7,CASSLMSYEQYF,TGTGCCAGCAGCTTAATGTCCTACGAGCAGTACTTC
TRBV20-1,.,TRBD2,TRBJ2-1,CSARDPVLAAYNEQFF,TGCAGTGCTAGAGATCCCGTTCTAGCGGCCTACAATGAGCAGTTCTTC
TRBV7-3,.,.,TRBJ2-2,CASSPQGTNTGELFF,TGTGCCAGCAGCCCTCAGGGTACGAACACCGGGGAGCTGTTTTTT
TRBV14,.,TRBD1,TRBJ2-5,CASSPGAGGPRETQYF,TGTGCCAGCAGCCCCGGGGCAGGGGGCCCTAGGGAGACCCAGTACTTC
TRBV30,.,.,TRBJ1-1,CAWGPSLYTEAFF,TGTGCCTGGGGACCCTCGCTATACACTGAAGCTTTCTTT
TRBV11-2,.,TRBD1,TRBJ2-7,CASSLGQGSPYEQYF,TGTGCCAGCAGCTTAGGACAGGGGTCCCCCTACGAGCAGTACTTC
TRBV5-6,.,.,TRBJ1-2,CASRRGLGYTF,TGTGCCAGCAGGAGGGGTCTTGGCTACACCTTC
TRBV4-1,once,.,TRBJ2-3,CASSQVGLDTDTQYF,TGCGCCAGCAGCCAAGTTGGTCTTGACACAGATACGCAGTATTTT
TRBV5-1,.,TRBD1,TRBJ2-5,CASSFSGTEETQYF,TGCGCCAGCAGCTTTTCCGGGACAGAAGAGACCCAGTACTTC
TRBV11-1,.,.,TRBJ2-1,CASSPTGLFFGRNLSYNEQFF,TGTGCCAGCAGCCCTACGGGTCTGTTTTTTGGGCGAAACCTCTCCTACAATGAGCAGTTCTTC
TRBV7-9,.,TRBD1,TRBJ1-2,CATPGQGKTNYGYTF,TGTGCCACACCGGGACAGGGTAAAACTAACTATGGCTACACCTTC
TRBV6-1,.,TRBD1,TRBJ1-5,CASSPRRGQANQPQHF,TGTGCCAGCAGTCCCAGGAGGGGACAGGCCAATCAGCCCCAGCATTTT
TRBV12-3/TRBV12-4,.,TRBD2,TRBJ2-3,CASSRLAGALSDTQYF,TGTGCCAGCAGTAGACTAGCGGGGGCCTTATCAGATACGCAGTATTTT
TRBV19,.,TRBD2,TRBJ2-2,CASSWWTSGSSGELFF,TGTGCCAGTAGCTGGTGGACTAGCGGGAGTTCCGGGGAGCTGTTTTTT
TRBV27,once,.,TRBJ2-4,CASSSKRGAPAKNIQYF,TGTGCCAGCAGTAGCAAGAGGGGAGCCCCAGCCAAAAACATTCAGTACTTC
TRBV5-1,.,.,TRBJ1-5,CASSLEQGNQPQHF,TGCGCCAGCAGCTTGGAGCAGGGCAATCAGCCCCAGCATTTT
TRBV6-1,.,.,TRBJ2-1,CASSDWNDDEQFF,TGTGCCAGCAGCGACTGGAATGACGATGAGCAGTTCTTC
TRBV12-3/TRBV12-4,.,TRBD1,TRBJ2-2,CASSSNRDRVTGELFF,TGTGCCAGCAGTTCCAACCGGGACAGGGTCACCGGGGAGCTGTTTTTT
TRBV4-2,.,.,TRBJ2-1,CASSQDPHLRSSYNEQFF,TGTGCCAGCAGCCAAGACCCCCATCTACGAAGCTCCTACAATGAGCAGTTCTTC
TRBV30,.,.,TRBJ1-5,CAWSVGSDYQPQHF,TGTGCCTGGAGTGTAGGCAGTGACTATCAGCCCCAGCATTTT
TRBV2,once,.,TRBJ2-7,CASSVRQIPYEQYF,TGTGCCAGCAGTGTTCGACAGATACCCTACGAGCAGTACTTC
TRBV12-3/TRBV12-4,.,TRBD1,TRBJ1-4,CASSSGTVNEKLFF,TGTGCCAGCAGTTCCGGGACAGTTAATGAAAAACTGTTTTTT
TRBV10-3,.,TRBD1,TRBJ1-5,CAISDSGQGFQPQHF,TGTGCCATCAGTGATTCGGGACAGGGATTTCAGCCCCAGCATTTT
TRBV29-1,few,.,TRBJ1-1,CGVGVGTEAFF,TGCGGCGTGGGGGTAGGAACTGAAGCTTTCTTT
TRBV27,few,TRBD1,TRBJ2-5,CASSLWGQGFKETQYF,TGTGCCAGCAGTTTATGGGGACAGGGGTTCAAAGAGACCCAGTACTTC